Shown below are 3 T cell receptor beta chains from a single sample sequenced in a study of shared clonotypes between healthy human individuals. CD45RO-negative cells were positively selected for CCR7, leaving out terminally differentiated effector memory CD45RA+ cells. Profiled with immunoSEQ multiplex PCR; TCRdb holds only in-frame clones, not every one. Of around 700,000 clones listed, 92% are singletons. The material sequenced was naive CD8+ T cells sorted from blood. The origin of the receptors is a young man in good health.

The chain links TRBV7-6 to TRBJ2-5; 10 positions agree with TRBD1. The CDR3 loop spans 14 amino acids. The V and J ends lost 5 bases and 4 bases, in that order; junction bases with no gene match: 4. The germline V gene encodes CDR1 SGHVS and CDR2 FNYEAQ. CDR3 sequence (DNA): TGTGCCAGCAGCCCGACAGGGGGCGTAGAGACCCAGTACTTC. This gives the protein CASSPTGGVETQYF.

V usage is TRBV4-3 and J usage is TRBJ2-1, with a weak D call TRBD1 (6 bases). The CDR3 has 14 amino acids. V lost 6 bases, J lost 3 bases, and 12 bases lay in between. The V gene's germline CDR1 is LGHNA and CDR2 YSLEER. The CDR3 spells CASRSGTIYNEQFF. The CDR3 DNA sequence: TGCGCCAGCAGGTCCGGGACAATCTACAATGAGCAGTTCTTC.

The chain combines TRBV7-9 with TRBJ2-3, with TRBD2 matching 7 bases. Germline CDR1 and CDR2: SEHNR and FQNEAQ (reference sequence). The CDR3 contains 12 residues. With V trimmed by 4 bases and J by 9 bases, 4 bases remained unmatched. As DNA, the CDR3 is TGTGCCAGCAGCTCATACGGGGGGACGCAGTATTTT. Its translation: CASSSYGGTQYF.